The next 6 T cell receptor beta chains were all read from a single sample in a study of blood T cell repertoires in COVID-19. The table came from immunoSEQ multiplex PCR; TCRdb's copy has only in-frame clones and leaves some out. The repertoire holds 350,000 to 500,000 clones, with roughly 84% as singletons. Sequencing was carried out using PBMCs or T cells enriched from blood (not recorded which). These receptor sequences come from a woman under 30 who had been exposed to COVID-19.

This clone was counted between two and nine times. This chain uses TRBV29-1 with TRBJ2-2; no reliable D call. The germline V and J ends were trimmed by 3 bases and 1 base, with 3 bases remaining between them. CDR1 SQVTM and CDR2 ANQGSEA come from the germline V gene. CDR3 length equals 12 residues. DNA of the CDR3: TGCAGCGTTGACAGGAACACCGGGGAGCTGTTTTTT. Its protein product is CSVDRNTGELFF.

This chain connects TRBV27 to TRBJ2-1; TRBD1 matches 7 bases. Unmatched junction bases numbered 14, after V lost 4 bases and J lost 8 bases. CDR1 MNHEY and CDR2 SMNVEV come from the germline V gene (reference sequence). The CDR3 loop spans 16 amino acids. The CDR3 DNA reads as TGTGCCAGCAGTTCGCCACAGGGGAGTGGAAGCGATGAGCAGTTCTTC. Encoded protein: CASSSPQGSGSDEQFF.

The chain is built from TRBV5-1 and TRBJ2-1; TRBD1 matches 7 bases. CDR1 and CDR2 from the germline V gene are SGHRS and YFSETQ. CDR3 size: 13 residues. The junction had 3 bases not matched to a gene; V was cut back by 7 bases and J by 2 bases. The CDR3 sequence: CASRGQTYNEQFF. The CDR3 nucleotides are TGCGCCAGCCGGGGACAGACCTACAATGAGCAGTTCTTC.

This chain joins TRBV28 and TRBJ2-5, with TRBD2 matching over 9 bases. The V gene end was trimmed by 4 bases and the J gene end by 5 bases; junction bases not matched to a gene: 11. The CDR3 length is 16 residues. Germline loops: CDR1 MDHEN, CDR2 SYDVKM. CDR3 amino acids: CASSSRIGAGGETQYF. DNA of the CDR3: TGTGCCAGCAGTTCCCGAATAGGAGCGGGAGGCGAGACCCAGTACTTC.

V is TRBV2 and J is TRBJ2-2, with D perhaps matching TRBD2 (6 bases). This CDR3 is built from 16 residues. Trimming pared 7 bases from V and 0 bases from J, leaving 15 bases between. Germline V gives CDR1 SNHLY, CDR2 FYNNEI. The CDR3 DNA follows: TGTGCCAGCATTTCCGGGACTCCTACGAACACCGGGGAGCTGTTTTTT. Encoded protein: CASISGTPTNTGELFF.

The chain uses TRBV7-2 and TRBJ2-7; D is unresolved. CDR1 is SGHTA, CDR2 FQGNSA, per germline. CDR3 length equals 14 residues. V was clipped by 3 bases and J by 7 bases, with 16 bases between them. CDR3 sequence reads: CASSFRSGSREQYF. The CDR3 region has the DNA TGTGCCAGCAGCTTTCGATCCGGTTCACGGGAGCAGTACTTC. Together with reference TRBV7-2 and TRBJ2-7, the CDR3 gives the full variable domain: GAGVSQSPSNKVTEKGKDVELRCDPISGHTALYWYRQSLGQGLEFLIYFQGNSAPDKSGLPSDRFSAERTGGSVSTLTIQRTQQEDSAVYLCASSFRSGSREQYFGPGTRLTVT.